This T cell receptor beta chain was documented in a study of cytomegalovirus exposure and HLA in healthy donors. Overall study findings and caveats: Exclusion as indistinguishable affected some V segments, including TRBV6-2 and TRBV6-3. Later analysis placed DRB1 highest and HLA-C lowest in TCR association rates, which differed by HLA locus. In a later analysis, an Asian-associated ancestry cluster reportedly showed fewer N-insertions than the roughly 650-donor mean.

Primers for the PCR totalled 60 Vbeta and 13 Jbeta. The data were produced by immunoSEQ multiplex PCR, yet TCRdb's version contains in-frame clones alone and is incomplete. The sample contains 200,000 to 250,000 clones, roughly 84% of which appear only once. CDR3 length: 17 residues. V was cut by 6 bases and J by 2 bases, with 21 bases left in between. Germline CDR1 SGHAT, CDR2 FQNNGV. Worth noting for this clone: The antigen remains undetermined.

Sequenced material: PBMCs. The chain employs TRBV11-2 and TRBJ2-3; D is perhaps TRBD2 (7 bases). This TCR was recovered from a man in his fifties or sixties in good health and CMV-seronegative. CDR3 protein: CASSHLPVRGHTDTQYF. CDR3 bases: TGTGCCAGCAGTCATCTGCCAGTGCGGGGGCACACAGATACGCAGTATTTT.